This is a list of T cell receptor beta chains from one sample in a study of blood T cells in healthy people across ages. Using its own MiXCR run on the 5' RACE reads, TCRdb lists one record per CDR3 protein. Among hundreds of thousands of distinct CDR3 sequences listed, roughly 34% were seen once. The source material was blood. The receptors stem from a man in his late teens or twenties in good health. CDR3s include the opening cysteine and the closing phenylalanine or tryptophan. D genes are given only for firm matches. Expanded clones get a size class; other rows say once, few or many, or leave the size out.

>TRBJ1-1|TRBV29-1|TRBD1|many
CSVVSRDRLNTEAFF
TGCAGCGTTGTTTCCCGGGACAGGCTAAACACTGAAGCTTTCTTT
>TRBJ1-3|TRBV29-1|NA|few
CSAEGQNSGNTIYF
TGCAGCGCTGAAGGACAGAACTCTGGAAACACCATATATTTT
>TRBJ1-1|TRBV11-2|NA|NA
CASSLRTVVNTEAFF
TGTGCCAGCAGCCTTAGGACAGTAGTAAACACTGAAGCTTTCTTT
>TRBJ2-5|TRBV11-2|TRBD1|NA
CASSHDRGAETQYF
TGTGCCAGCAGCCACGACAGGGGGGCAGAGACCCAGTACTTC
>TRBJ2-3|TRBV28|TRBD2|NA
CASGWGSGGFVDTQYF
TGTGCCAGCGGTTGGGGTAGCGGGGGGTTTGTCGATACGCAGTATTTT
>TRBJ2-7|TRBV29-1|NA|few
CSVEGVLTRLQYF
TGCAGCGTTGAAGGGGTGCTCACCAGGTTGCAGTACTTC
>TRBJ1-5|TRBV4-3|NA|NA
CASSQDYGTNGQPQHF
TGCGCCAGCAGCCAAGATTATGGAACAAACGGTCAGCCCCAGCATTTT
>TRBJ2-4|TRBV25-1|TRBD1|NA
CATKSPGQTNIQYF
TGTGCCACCAAGTCCCCGGGACAGACAAACATTCAGTACTTC
>TRBJ2-5|TRBV4-3|NA|NA
CASSQEGHGETQYF
TGCGCCAGCAGCCAAGAGGGGCATGGAGAGACCCAGTACTTC
>TRBJ2-7|TRBV7-2|NA|NA
CASSPPGVVGLEQYF
TGTGCCAGCAGCCCCCCAGGTGTTGTCGGGCTAGAGCAGTACTTC
>TRBJ1-2|TRBV29-1|TRBD1|NA
CSVEAPGQRNHYGYTF
TGCAGCGTTGAAGCACCGGGACAGAGAAATCACTATGGCTACACCTTC
>TRBJ2-3|TRBV4-1|NA|NA
CASSQELPLEWGSSPDTQYF
TGCGCCAGCAGCCAAGAGTTGCCCTTAGAGTGGGGATCGAGCCCAGATACGCAGTATTTT
>TRBJ2-2|TRBV20-1|TRBD1|NA
CSAWDRDTGELFF
TGCAGTGCTTGGGACAGGGACACCGGGGAGCTGTTTTTT
>TRBJ2-5|TRBV5-1|NA|few
CASSSTEIGSQETQYF
TGCGCCAGCAGCTCGACAGAAATCGGATCCCAAGAGACCCAGTACTTC
>TRBJ1-1|TRBV6-5|NA|NA
CASSYRGYTEAFF
TGTGCCAGCAGTTACAGGGGGTACACTGAAGCTTTCTTT
>TRBJ2-3|TRBV12-3/TRBV12-4|NA|NA
CASSSSPNTDTQYF
TGTGCCAGCAGTTCGTCCCCAAACACAGATACGCAGTATTTT
>TRBJ2-2|TRBV5-1|TRBD1|NA
CASSFRTGGAPGELFF
TGCGCCAGCAGCTTCCGGACAGGGGGTGCCCCCGGGGAGCTGTTTTTT
>TRBJ2-1|TRBV7-2|NA|NA
CASSLIPVGDEQFF
TGTGCCAGCAGCTTAATCCCCGTGGGGGATGAGCAGTTCTTC
>TRBJ2-4|TRBV20-1|TRBD2|NA
CSARRLAEYIQYF
TGCAGTGCTAGGCGGCTAGCGGAATACATTCAGTACTTC
>TRBJ2-4|TRBV27|TRBD1|NA
CASSPTGWGNIQCF
TGTGCCAGCAGTCCGACAGGGTGGGGAAACATTCAGTGCTTC
>TRBJ2-5|TRBV20-1|TRBD2|NA
CSARDRGGTQETQYF
TGCAGTGCTAGAGATCGGGGAGGGACCCAAGAGACCCAGTACTTC
>TRBJ1-5|TRBV4-1|NA|few
CASSQDAADNNQPQHF
TGCGCCAGCAGCCAAGATGCGGCGGACAACAATCAGCCCCAGCATTTT
>TRBJ1-1|TRBV7-2|NA|few
CASSSPHRANTEAFF
TGTGCCAGCAGCTCTCCACACAGGGCGAACACTGAAGCTTTCTTT
>TRBJ2-7|TRBV4-1|NA|NA
CASSQDREGAKNEQYF
TGCGCCAGCAGCCAAGATAGGGAGGGGGCCAAGAATGAGCAGTACTTC
>TRBJ2-1|TRBV9|TRBD2|few
CASSVGGGTSGYNEQFF
TGTGCCAGCAGCGTAGGGGGGGGGACTAGCGGCTACAATGAGCAGTTCTTC
>TRBJ1-5|TRBV12-3/TRBV12-4|NA|NA
CASSQTGPGQPQHF
TGTGCCAGCAGCCAGACAGGCCCAGGCCAGCCCCAGCATTTT
>TRBJ2-3|TRBV4-3|NA|NA
CASSRRRAGASDTQYF
TGCGCCAGCAGCCGTCGGCGGGCGGGGGCTTCAGATACGCAGTATTTT
>TRBJ1-5|TRBV27|TRBD1|NA
CASSLWSGTANQPQHF
TGTGCCAGCAGTTTATGGTCCGGGACAGCTAATCAGCCCCAGCATTTT
>TRBJ2-6|TRBV20-1|NA|NA
CSARASGANVLIF
TGCAGTGCTAGGGCCTCTGGGGCCAACGTCCTGATTTTC
>TRBJ1-6|TRBV7-3|TRBD1|few
CASSRSGQGDSPLHF
TGTGCCAGCAGTCGGAGTGGACAGGGCGATTCACCCCTCCACTTT
>TRBJ1-1|TRBV3-1|NA|NA
CASRPGQTVNTEAFF
TGTGCCAGCAGACCAGGACAGACGGTGAACACTGAAGCTTTCTTT
>TRBJ2-1|TRBV12-3/TRBV12-4|TRBD2|many
CASRERGSSYNEQFF
TGTGCCAGCAGGGAGCGGGGGAGCTCCTACAATGAGCAGTTCTTC
>TRBJ2-7|TRBV20-1|NA|NA
CSAHPTGPSSYEQYF
TGCAGTGCCCACCCGACAGGACCGAGCTCCTACGAGCAGTACTTC
>TRBJ2-1|TRBV6-2/TRBV6-3|NA|NA
CASSYPLPFRLGHSHHNEQFF
TGTGCCAGCAGTTACCCCTTACCTTTCCGACTAGGACACTCTCACCATAATGAGCAGTTCTTC
>TRBJ2-2|TRBV5-4|NA|NA
CASSPIVGGELFF
TGTGCCAGCAGCCCAATAGTTGGGGGGGAGCTGTTTTTT
>TRBJ2-1|TRBV4-2|NA|NA
CASSQRKRGYQETQFF
TGTGCCAGCAGCCAACGGAAAAGGGGGTACCAAGAGACCCAGTTCTTC
>TRBJ2-5|TRBV27|NA|few
CASSTSGEQETQYF
NA
>TRBJ2-3|TRBV5-5|TRBD2|few
CASSLVDGAGGVPDTQYF
TGTGCCAGCAGCTTGGTCGATGGAGCGGGGGGAGTCCCAGATACGCAGTATTTT
>TRBJ2-3|TRBV12-3/TRBV12-4|NA|NA
CASLGGLTDTQYF
TGTGCCAGCCTAGGGGGGCTCACAGATACGCAGTATTTT
>TRBJ1-2|TRBV5-1|NA|NA
CAGAPGSPRDGYTF
TGCGCCGGCGCTCCCGGGTCACCACGCGATGGCTACACCTTC
>TRBJ2-3|TRBV25-1|TRBD2|NA
CASRNSGGANTQYF
TGTGCCAGCCGTAATAGCGGGGGGGCAAATACGCAGTATTTT
>TRBJ2-4|TRBV16|TRBD1|many
CASSQLQGERNIQYF
TGTGCCAGCAGCCAATTACAGGGGGAGAGAAACATTCAGTACTTC